Here is one T cell receptor (beta chain) with its context. Compared with germline, one end of the junction differs, possibly owing to a read error. This sample is drawn from a study of cytomegalovirus exposure and HLA in healthy donors. The CDR3 loop spans 15 amino acids. From germline, CDR1 is SGHKS and CDR2 YYEKEE (reference sequence). In the PCR, 60 Vbeta and 13 Jbeta primers were used. Libraries were prepared by immunoSEQ multiplex PCR; TCRdb keeps only in-frame clonotypes and omits some of them. Its clone listing holds about 200,000 clones. The sequenced sample was PBMCs. The TCR originated in a man younger than 40 in good health and CMV-seronegative. The rearrangement links TRBV5-5 to TRBJ1-2; tentative D call: TRBD1 (6 bases). The CDR3 here is CAGSLAGGLNYGYTF. The CDR3 DNA follows: TGTGCCGGCAGTCTCGCGGGGGGGCTCAACTATGGCTACACCTTC.